These 5 T cell receptor beta chains originate from one sample sequenced in a study of blood T cells in healthy people across ages. Next came a second PCR, run for about 6 to 12 cycles, which used a sample-barcoded 5' primer along with a J-beta primer mix. MiXCR, applied by TCRdb to the 5' RACE reads, yields one record per CDR3 protein. This table has approximately 700,000 distinct CDR3 sequences, about a third appearing once. What was sequenced was blood. The receptor source for this set is a woman older than 75 in good health.

This clonotype showed up many times. The chain has TRBV25-1 and TRBJ2-7; tentatively, D is TRBD1 (5 bases). Between the trimmed V and J ends, which lost 6 bases and 1 base, there was a span of 13 bases. The CDR3 contains 14 residues. Germline V lookup: CDR1 MGHDK, CDR2 SYGVNS. The CDR3 coding sequence is TGTGCCAGCAGGGAAAGGGGTGGGTCCTACGAGCAGTACTTC. Protein product: CASRERGGSYEQYF.

The chain couples TRBV28 to TRBJ1-1, with 9 bases fitting TRBD1. This CDR3 spans 12 amino acids. The ends lost 5 bases at V and 11 bases at J; junction bases unmatched: 6. CDR1 and CDR2 (germline): MDHEN, SYDVKM. CDR3 coding DNA: TGTGCCAGCAGTCTCGGACAGGGGATGGCTTTCTTT. It codes for CASSLGQGMAFF.

This clonotype was observed a handful of times. The chain combines TRBV27 with TRBJ1-5; D is perhaps TRBD1 (5 bases). The CDR3 has 15 amino acids. The V end was cut by 6 bases, the J end by 2 bases, with 14 bases between. Germline lookup yields CDR1 MNHEY and CDR2 SMNVEV (reference sequence). Here the CDR3 DNA reads TGTGCCAGCAGGGTACGGGGGTTAGGCAATCAGCCCCAGCATTTT. Its translation: CASRVRGLGNQPQHF.

This clonotype was recorded at least ten times. J is TRBJ1-6 and V is TRBV12-5; no clear D. CDR1 is LGHNT and CDR2 is FRNRAP in the germline V gene. V lost 0 bases, J lost 5 bases, and 8 bases lay in between. The CDR3 length is 15 residues. The DNA of the CDR3 is TGTGCTAGTGGTTTGGTAAAGTTAGATAATTCACCCCTCCACTTT. This codes for CASGLVKLDNSPLHF.

This clonotype was seen more than once but under ten times. The chain joins TRBV18 to TRBJ1-6; 7 bases agree with TRBD1. Germline values: CDR1 KGHSH, CDR2 LQKENI. The V gene end was trimmed by 4 bases and the J gene end by 7 bases; junction bases not matched to a gene: 13. The length of the CDR3 is 17 residues. DNA of the CDR3: TGTGCCAGCTCACTACTGGACAGGATGGCTTTGAATTCACCCCTCCACTTT. Its translation is CASSLLDRMALNSPLHF.